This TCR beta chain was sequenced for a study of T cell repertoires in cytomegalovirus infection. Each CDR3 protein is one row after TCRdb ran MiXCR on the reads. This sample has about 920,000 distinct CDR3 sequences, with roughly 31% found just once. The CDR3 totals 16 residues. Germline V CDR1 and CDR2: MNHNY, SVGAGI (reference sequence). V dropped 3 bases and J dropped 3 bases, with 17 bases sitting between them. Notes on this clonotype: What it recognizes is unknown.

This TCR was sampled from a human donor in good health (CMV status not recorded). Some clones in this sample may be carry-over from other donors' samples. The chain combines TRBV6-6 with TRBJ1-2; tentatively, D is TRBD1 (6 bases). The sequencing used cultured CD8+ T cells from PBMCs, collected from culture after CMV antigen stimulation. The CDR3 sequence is CASSYSFQGLDYGYTF. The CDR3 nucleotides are TGTGCCAGCAGTTATTCTTTCCAGGGGCTAGACTATGGCTACACCTTC.